A selection of T cell receptor beta chains follows, all from one sample in a study of PD-L1 blockade in urothelial cancer. Only in-frame clones appear in the TCRdb table, and some are missing; sequencing was by immunoSEQ multiplex PCR. Of tens of thousands of clones detected, more than 80% appear once; the ten largest clones hold 1.6%. Sequenced material: PBMCs, taken around atezolizumab (anti-PD-L1) treatment. These TCRs come from a man between 65 and 80 years old with urothelial cancer. Each CDR3 is given with its conserved first and last residue. The order of the fields is CDR3 length, D gene, clone size, J gene, V gene, CDR3 protein, CDR3 DNA. The D gene is left open where the match is weak. Size is stated for part of the rows, as once, few or many counts, or as a class when the clone is expanded.

>16|NA|few|TRBJ2-2|TRBV5-1
CASSPTSLLGSGELFF
TGCGCCAGCAGCCCCACTAGCCTCCTAGGGAGCGGGGAGCTGTTTTTT
>14|TRBD1|NA|TRBJ1-1|TRBV6-5
CASSLGQGDTEAFF
TGTGCCAGCAGTTTGGGACAGGGTGACACTGAAGCTTTCTTT
>12|NA|NA|TRBJ2-5|TRBV7-6
CASSRLGETQYF
TGTGCCAGCAGCCGACTCGGGGAGACCCAGTACTTC
>14|TRBD2|NA|TRBJ2-7|TRBV6-1
CASRELAGAYEQYF
TGTGCCAGCAGAGAACTAGCGGGAGCCTACGAGCAGTACTTC
>15|TRBD2|NA|TRBJ2-7|TRBV4-3
CASSQDLAAAYEQYF
TGCGCCAGCAGCCAAGATCTAGCGGCGGCCTACGAGCAGTACTTC
>15|TRBD1|NA|TRBJ2-1|TRBV18
CASSSGQGKANEQFF
TGTGCCAGCTCATCGGGACAGGGGAAGGCCAATGAGCAGTTCTTC
>15|NA|NA|TRBJ2-2|TRBV7-3
CASRPGGAGTGELFF
TGTGCCAGCCGTCCGGGGGGCGCAGGCACCGGGGAGCTGTTTTTT
>13|NA|few|TRBJ1-2|TRBV6-5
CASSAGGPYGYTF
TGTGCCAGCAGTGCGGGGGGCCCCTATGGCTACACCTTC
>15|NA|NA|TRBJ1-2|TRBV6-5
CASSYQAAGNYGYTF
TGTGCCAGCAGTTACCAAGCCGCAGGGAACTATGGCTACACCTTC
>13|NA|NA|TRBJ1-1|TRBV7-9
CASSLVEADEAFF
TGTGCCAGCAGCTTAGTGGAGGCAGATGAAGCTTTCTTT
>15|TRBD2|once|TRBJ2-7|TRBV19
CASSFGDTGGSEQYF
TGTGCCAGTAGTTTCGGGGACACGGGAGGGAGCGAGCAGTACTTC
>15|NA|NA|TRBJ2-3|TRBV27
CASSLYRGSTDTQYF
TGTGCCAGCAGTTTATATCGGGGAAGCACAGATACGCAGTATTTT
>14|TRBD1|few|TRBJ1-4|TRBV4-1
CASSQENRGGKLFF
TGCGCCAGCAGCCAAGAAAACAGGGGAGGAAAACTGTTTTTT
>17|TRBD2|NA|TRBJ2-5|TRBV27
CASRLTPFNREAETQYF
TGTGCCAGCAGACTAACCCCTTTCAATCGGGAGGCGGAGACCCAGTACTTC
>14|NA|NA|TRBJ1-1|TRBV15
CATSRDRGITEAFF
TGTGCCACCAGCAGAGACAGGGGAATCACTGAAGCTTTCTTT
>14|NA|once|TRBJ1-5|TRBV5-6
CASSLYRVNQPQHF
TGTGCCAGCAGCTTGTACAGGGTAAATCAGCCCCAGCATTTT
>14|TRBD1|NA|TRBJ2-7|TRBV6-5
CASNSGQGDYEQYF
TGTGCCAGTAACTCGGGACAGGGGGACTACGAGCAGTACTTC
>15|TRBD1|NA|TRBJ2-7|TRBV27
CASSLGWTGGYEQYF
TGTGCCAGCAGTTTAGGATGGACAGGGGGCTACGAGCAGTACTTC
>14|NA|NA|TRBJ2-2|TRBV19
CASSPQGSTGELFF
TGTGCCAGTAGTCCACAGGGATCCACCGGGGAGCTGTTTTTT
>19|TRBD1|few|TRBJ2-6|TRBV27
CASSLSGTGFSSGANVLTF
TGTGCCAGCAGTTTATCGGGGACAGGTTTCAGCTCTGGGGCCAACGTCCTGACTTTC
>16|TRBD1|few|TRBJ2-7|TRBV28
CASSWAYGQADYEQYF
TGTGCCAGCAGCTGGGCGTATGGACAGGCTGACTACGAGCAGTACTTC
>14|TRBD1|few|TRBJ1-4|TRBV27
CASRGQGGFEKLFF
TGTGCCAGCAGGGGCCAGGGGGGATTCGAAAAACTGTTTTTT
>15|NA|NA|TRBJ1-4|TRBV19
CASTSPRDSNEKLFF
TGTGCCAGTACATCGCCGAGAGATTCTAATGAAAAACTGTTTTTT
>15|NA|NA|TRBJ1-2|TRBV27
CASSSVWGRNYGYTF
TGTGCCAGCAGTTCGGTGTGGGGGCGTAACTATGGCTACACCTTC
>17|NA|NA|TRBJ2-5|TRBV28
CASSLESEPEYQETQYF
TGTGCCAGCAGTTTAGAGTCGGAGCCCGAGTACCAAGAGACCCAGTACTTC
>13|TRBD1|NA|TRBJ2-3|TRBV6-1
CASSGQGPDTQYF
TGTGCCAGCAGCGGACAGGGGCCAGATACGCAGTATTTT
>14|NA|few|TRBJ1-1|TRBV27
CASGLAGALTEAFF
TGTGCCAGCGGACTTGCTGGCGCTTTGACTGAAGCTTTCTTT
>15|NA|NA|TRBJ2-1|TRBV4-2
CASSKTGSSYNEQFF
TGTGCCAGCAGTAAGACAGGTAGCTCCTACAATGAGCAGTTCTTC
>16|NA|NA|TRBJ2-2|TRBV6-5
CASSSLPGHDTGELFF
TGTGCCAGCAGTTCTCTCCCGGGACACGACACCGGGGAGCTGTTTTTT
>14|NA|NA|TRBJ1-1|TRBV5-5
CASSLDRRNTEAFF
TGTGCCAGCAGCTTAGACAGGCGGAACACTGAAGCTTTCTTT
>15|TRBD1|few|TRBJ1-4|TRBV7-2
CASSQQGWGSEKLFF
TGTGCCAGCAGCCAACAGGGGTGGGGTTCGGAAAAACTGTTTTTT
>15|NA|NA|TRBJ2-7|TRBV5-1
CASSPAGDGGSGQYF
TGCGCCAGCAGTCCCGCCGGGGACGGAGGGTCCGGGCAGTACTTC
>15|TRBD2|NA|TRBJ2-7|TRBV4-3
CASSPLAGESYEQYF
TGCGCCAGCAGTCCACTAGCGGGAGAGTCCTACGAGCAGTACTTC
>19|TRBD2|NA|TRBJ2-1|TRBV11-2
CASSSGLRRGQRERNEQFF
TGTGCCAGCAGCTCGGGACTCAGGAGGGGCCAGCGGGAGAGGAATGAGCAGTTCTTC
>15|NA|NA|TRBJ1-5|TRBV19
CASSIKNSRNQPQHF
TGTGCCAGTAGTATTAAGAACAGCCGTAATCAGCCCCAGCATTTT
>14|TRBD1|NA|TRBJ2-7|TRBV7-6
CASSLARTGYEQYF
TGTGCCAGCAGCTTAGCCAGGACAGGATACGAGCAGTACTTC
>13|NA|NA|TRBJ1-2|TRBV18
CASSPPGFYGYTF
TGTGCCAGCTCACCCCCAGGCTTCTATGGCTACACCTTC